The 7 T cell receptor beta chains below were found in one sample sequenced in a study of cytomegalovirus exposure and HLA in healthy donors. Use of 60 Vbeta and 13 Jbeta primers characterized the PCR. Some clones are missing from TCRdb's copy, which holds only in-frame ones; the method was immunoSEQ multiplex PCR. This sample has fewer than 85,000 clones, with roughly 70% found just once. The sequencing input was PBMCs. The receptors here all came from a man aged 55 to 70 in good health and CMV-seropositive.

CDR3 sequence: CASSLGADTDTQYF. CDR3 DNA sequence: TGTGCCAGCAGCTTAGGCGCGGACACAGATACGCAGTATTTT. V and J are TRBV7-6 and TRBJ2-3; no reliable D call. The CDR3 runs 14 residues. The ends were cut back, 1 base at V and 2 bases at J, with 7 bases in the middle. The germline gives CDR1 SGHVS, CDR2 FNYEAQ.

The genes are TRBV4-1 and TRBJ1-4; 10 bases agree with TRBD1. Germline CDR1 and CDR2: MGHRA and YSYEKL. After removal of 4 bases from V and 10 bases from J, the junction contained 12 bases not matched to a gene. The CDR3 sequence is 16 residues long. This CDR3 reads CASSRIPGTGDGKLFF. The CDR3 DNA sequence: TGCGCCAGCAGCCGTATACCCGGGACAGGGGATGGAAAACTGTTTTTT.

The V and J genes are TRBV2 and TRBJ1-1; the D gene is possibly TRBD1 (6 bases). This CDR3 has 15 amino acids. The germline V and J ends were trimmed by 6 bases and 5 bases, with 19 bases remaining between them. Germline loops: CDR1 SNHLY, CDR2 FYNNEI. Written as DNA, the CDR3 is TGTGCCAGCAGAGCGCGAATACAGGGCCGGACTGAAGCTTTCTTT. It encodes CASRARIQGRTEAFF.

The chain couples TRBV6-5 to TRBJ2-3; TRBD2 might be the D (5 bases). The CDR3 covers 15 residues. Germline loops: CDR1 MNHEY, CDR2 SVGAGI. Trimming removed 1 base from V and 8 bases from J, with 16 bases in between. The CDR3 DNA sequence: TGTGCCAGCAGTTACTTAACGGCGGGTTGGGGTACGCAGTATTTT. Its translation: CASSYLTAGWGTQYF.

The rearrangement uses TRBV10-3 and TRBJ2-3; 8 bases line up with TRBD1. CDR3 length: 15 amino acids. V shed 1 base, J shed 5 bases, and the junction held 5 bases outside the gene matches. Per the germline V gene, CDR1 is ENHRY and CDR2 is SYGVKD. CDR3 nucleotide sequence: TGTGCCATCAGTGAGTTGGACAGGGTGGAAGATACGCAGTATTTT. Its translation is CAISELDRVEDTQYF.

The rearrangement joins TRBV30 to TRBJ1-2; no reliable D call. Germline CDR1 reads GTSNPN; CDR2 reads SVGIG (reference sequence). This CDR3 is built from 13 residues. CDR3 residues: CVFSRRTNYGYTF. CDR3 nucleotide sequence: TGTGTCTTTAGCAGGAGGACTAACTATGGCTACACCTTC. The full variable domain, its missing parts supplied by reference TRBV30 and TRBJ1-2, is SQTIHQWPATLVQPVGSPLSLECTVEGTSNPNLYWYRQAAGRGLQLLFYSVGIGQISSEVPQNLSASRPQDRQFILSSKKLLLSDSGFYLCVFSRRTNYGYTFGSGTRLTVV.

This clone showed up just a few times. A far larger clone lies a single base away; this is likely a read error. The chain uses TRBV28 and TRBJ2-1; 11 bases map to TRBD2. Germline lookup yields CDR1 MDHEN and CDR2 SYDVKM. This CDR3 comprises 16 residues. The V gene end was trimmed by 8 bases and the J gene end by 8 bases; junction bases not matched to a gene: 14. CDR3 sequence (DNA): TGTGCCAGCCGTCTACCGGGACTAGCGGAGGGAGATGAGCAGTTCTTC. Protein sequence: CASRLPGLAEGDEQFF.